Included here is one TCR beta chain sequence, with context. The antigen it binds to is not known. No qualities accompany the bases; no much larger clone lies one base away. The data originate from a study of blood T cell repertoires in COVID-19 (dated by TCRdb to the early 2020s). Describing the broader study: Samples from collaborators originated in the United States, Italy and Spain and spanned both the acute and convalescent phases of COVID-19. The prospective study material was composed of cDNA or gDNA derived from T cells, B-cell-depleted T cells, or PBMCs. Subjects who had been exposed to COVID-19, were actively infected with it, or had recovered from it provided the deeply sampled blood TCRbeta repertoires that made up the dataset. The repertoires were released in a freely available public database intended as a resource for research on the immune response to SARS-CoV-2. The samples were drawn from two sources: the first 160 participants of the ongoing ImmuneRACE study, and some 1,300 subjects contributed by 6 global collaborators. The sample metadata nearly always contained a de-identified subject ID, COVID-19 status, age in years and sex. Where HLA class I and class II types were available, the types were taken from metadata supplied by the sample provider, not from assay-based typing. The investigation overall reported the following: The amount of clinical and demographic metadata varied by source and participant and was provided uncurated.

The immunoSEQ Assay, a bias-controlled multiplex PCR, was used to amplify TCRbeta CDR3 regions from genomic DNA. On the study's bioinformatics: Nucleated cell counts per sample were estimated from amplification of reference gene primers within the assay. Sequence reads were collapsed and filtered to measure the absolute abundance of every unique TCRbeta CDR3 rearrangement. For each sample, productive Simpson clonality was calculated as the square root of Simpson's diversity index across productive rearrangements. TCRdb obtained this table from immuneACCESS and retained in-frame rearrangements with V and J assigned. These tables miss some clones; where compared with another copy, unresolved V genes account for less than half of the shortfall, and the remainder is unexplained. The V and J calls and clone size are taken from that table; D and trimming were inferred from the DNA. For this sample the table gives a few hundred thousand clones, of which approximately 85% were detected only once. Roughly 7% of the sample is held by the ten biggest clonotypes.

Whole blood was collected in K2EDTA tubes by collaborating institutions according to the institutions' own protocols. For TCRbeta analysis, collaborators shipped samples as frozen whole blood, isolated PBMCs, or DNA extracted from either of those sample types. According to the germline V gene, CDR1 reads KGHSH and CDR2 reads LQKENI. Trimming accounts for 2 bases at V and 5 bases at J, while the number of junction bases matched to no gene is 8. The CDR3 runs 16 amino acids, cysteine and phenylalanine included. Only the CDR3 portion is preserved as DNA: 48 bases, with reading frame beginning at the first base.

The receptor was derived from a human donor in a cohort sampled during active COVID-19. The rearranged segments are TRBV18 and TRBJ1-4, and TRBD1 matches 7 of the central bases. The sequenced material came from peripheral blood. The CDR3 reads CASSPSLGTVNEKLFF. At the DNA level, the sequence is TGTGCCAGCTCACCAAGTTTAGGGACAGTCAATGAAAAACTGTTTTTT.